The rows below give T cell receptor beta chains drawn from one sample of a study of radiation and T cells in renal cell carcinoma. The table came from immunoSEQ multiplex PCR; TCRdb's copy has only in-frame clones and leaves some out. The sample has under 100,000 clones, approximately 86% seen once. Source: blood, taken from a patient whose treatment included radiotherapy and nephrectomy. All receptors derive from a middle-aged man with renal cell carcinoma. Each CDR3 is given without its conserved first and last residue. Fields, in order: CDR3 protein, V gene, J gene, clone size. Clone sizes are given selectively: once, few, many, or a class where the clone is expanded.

cdr3_aa: ASSRDSYEQY
v_call: TRBV5-1
j_call: TRBJ2-7
clone_size: -

cdr3_aa: ASNPPGQGFSEQY
v_call: TRBV19
j_call: TRBJ2-7
clone_size: -

cdr3_aa: ASSLAPLDSPYEQY
v_call: TRBV7-2
j_call: TRBJ2-7
clone_size: -

cdr3_aa: ASSFTTGGSTDTQY
v_call: TRBV9
j_call: TRBJ2-3
clone_size: -

cdr3_aa: ASSLSRASYEQY
v_call: TRBV11-2
j_call: TRBJ2-7
clone_size: -

cdr3_aa: ACQTDRGLVAGELF
v_call: TRBV30
j_call: TRBJ2-2
clone_size: -

cdr3_aa: ASSEGPRKGYTEAF
v_call: TRBV2
j_call: TRBJ1-1
clone_size: -

cdr3_aa: ASNTGQSVNEQF
v_call: TRBV5-1
j_call: TRBJ2-1
clone_size: -

cdr3_aa: ASSQGLAGYNEQF
v_call: TRBV18
j_call: TRBJ2-1
clone_size: -

cdr3_aa: ASSLGGGGETQY
v_call: TRBV5-1
j_call: TRBJ2-5
clone_size: -

cdr3_aa: ASSVEGTSTDTQY
v_call: TRBV5-1
j_call: TRBJ2-3
clone_size: -

cdr3_aa: ASSSSAGGDYEQY
v_call: TRBV7-2
j_call: TRBJ2-7
clone_size: once

cdr3_aa: ASSVEAGSGGADSYNEQF
v_call: TRBV9
j_call: TRBJ2-1
clone_size: -

cdr3_aa: ASSFRSSRFTGELF
v_call: TRBV7-9
j_call: TRBJ2-2
clone_size: -

cdr3_aa: ASRGTSGGSSYEQY
v_call: TRBV10-2
j_call: TRBJ2-7
clone_size: -

cdr3_aa: ASSLLPGRQNIQY
v_call: TRBV28
j_call: TRBJ2-4
clone_size: -

cdr3_aa: ASSQIQDSYEQY
v_call: TRBV4-1
j_call: TRBJ2-7
clone_size: once

cdr3_aa: ASSLGFQRDNEQY
v_call: TRBV7-9
j_call: TRBJ2-7
clone_size: once

cdr3_aa: ASSLAAGTQY
v_call: TRBV7-2
j_call: TRBJ2-3
clone_size: -

cdr3_aa: ASSTGGGGGNQPQH
v_call: TRBV19
j_call: TRBJ1-5
clone_size: -

cdr3_aa: SVESLGAGNTIY
v_call: TRBV29-1
j_call: TRBJ1-3
clone_size: -

cdr3_aa: ASSWTGQRGAGYT
v_call: TRBV2
j_call: TRBJ1-2
clone_size: -

cdr3_aa: ASSPRLAGDTDTQY
v_call: TRBV4-1
j_call: TRBJ2-3
clone_size: -

cdr3_aa: ASSLGYSSYEQY
v_call: TRBV5-5
j_call: TRBJ2-7
clone_size: once

cdr3_aa: ASSQVRKRYNEQF
v_call: TRBV4-2
j_call: TRBJ2-1
clone_size: -

cdr3_aa: ASSLGAGIQNYDGYT
v_call: TRBV7-2
j_call: TRBJ1-2
clone_size: -

cdr3_aa: ASRGGSPHEQY
v_call: TRBV10-2
j_call: TRBJ2-7
clone_size: few

cdr3_aa: AWSVLWETQY
v_call: TRBV30
j_call: TRBJ2-5
clone_size: -

cdr3_aa: ASSLLAGTDTQY
v_call: TRBV5-5
j_call: TRBJ2-3
clone_size: once

cdr3_aa: ASSPEGPRFGNTIY
v_call: TRBV11-2
j_call: TRBJ1-3
clone_size: -

cdr3_aa: ASQLTGYETQY
v_call: TRBV6-5
j_call: TRBJ2-5
clone_size: -

cdr3_aa: ASSLLRDREGGEQF
v_call: TRBV7-9
j_call: TRBJ2-1
clone_size: -

cdr3_aa: ATSGGDSDTGELF
v_call: TRBV15
j_call: TRBJ2-2
clone_size: -

cdr3_aa: SAREDYGYT
v_call: TRBV20-1
j_call: TRBJ1-2
clone_size: once

cdr3_aa: ASGLTAGTGKLF
v_call: TRBV7-9
j_call: TRBJ1-4
clone_size: -

cdr3_aa: ASSLRTQDTEAF
v_call: TRBV6-5
j_call: TRBJ1-1
clone_size: -

cdr3_aa: ASSLLGQASSGANVLT
v_call: TRBV5-1
j_call: TRBJ2-6
clone_size: -

cdr3_aa: ASSAFRVEDGYT
v_call: TRBV2
j_call: TRBJ1-2
clone_size: -

cdr3_aa: ASSKGRTYEQY
v_call: TRBV27
j_call: TRBJ2-7
clone_size: -

cdr3_aa: ASSQSRSNTEAF
v_call: TRBV4-1
j_call: TRBJ1-1
clone_size: -

cdr3_aa: AWSRQGNEQF
v_call: TRBV30
j_call: TRBJ2-1
clone_size: -

cdr3_aa: ASSAGDRVSADTQY
v_call: TRBV5-1
j_call: TRBJ2-3
clone_size: -

cdr3_aa: ASSNQYEQY
v_call: TRBV2
j_call: TRBJ2-7
clone_size: -

cdr3_aa: ASSPDRDYGYT
v_call: TRBV7-2
j_call: TRBJ1-2
clone_size: -

cdr3_aa: ASTGTWNTGELF
v_call: TRBV2
j_call: TRBJ2-2
clone_size: few

cdr3_aa: ATSREAYGYT
v_call: TRBV15
j_call: TRBJ1-2
clone_size: -

cdr3_aa: ASSRGTGYNQPQH
v_call: TRBV5-6
j_call: TRBJ1-5
clone_size: once

cdr3_aa: ASSLSENTEAF
v_call: TRBV5-1
j_call: TRBJ1-1
clone_size: -